This T cell receptor beta chain was sequenced in a study of cytomegalovirus exposure and HLA in healthy donors. There were likely unrecorded immune exposures, though donors were nominally healthy when sampled. Primers for the PCR totalled 60 Vbeta and 13 Jbeta. Generated by immunoSEQ multiplex PCR, the TCRdb table keeps only in-frame clones and is missing some. Here the sample spans more than 150,000 clones, more than 70% being singletons. A note on this clone: Its cognate antigen is unknown.

Study results and limitations: Later analysis suggested most CMV-associated TCR beta chains were HLA-restricted. As a later analysis showed, a missense DCLRE1C variant was linked to trimming of TCR beta V- and J-genes.

The receptor comes from a girl under 18 in good health and CMV-seropositive. The sequenced sample was PBMCs.

The CDR3 is CASSLVWQKNTEAFF. The DNA for the CDR3 is TGCGCCAGCAGCTTGGTTTGGCAGAAGAACACTGAAGCTTTCTTT. The chain employs TRBV5-1 and TRBJ1-1, with no clear D. The germline V and J ends were trimmed by 0 bases and 1 base, with 10 bases remaining between them. From germline, CDR1 is SGHRS and CDR2 YFSETQ. The CDR3 length is 15 residues.